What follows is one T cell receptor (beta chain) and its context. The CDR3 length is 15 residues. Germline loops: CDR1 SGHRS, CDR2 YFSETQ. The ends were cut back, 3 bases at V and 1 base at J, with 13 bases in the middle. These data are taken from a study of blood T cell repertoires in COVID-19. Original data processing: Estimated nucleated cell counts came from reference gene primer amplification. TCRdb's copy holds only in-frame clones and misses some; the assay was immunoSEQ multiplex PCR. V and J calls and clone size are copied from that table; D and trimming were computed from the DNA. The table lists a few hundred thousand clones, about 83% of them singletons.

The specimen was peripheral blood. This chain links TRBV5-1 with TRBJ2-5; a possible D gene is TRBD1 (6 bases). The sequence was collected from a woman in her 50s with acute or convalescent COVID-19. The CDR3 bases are TGCGCCAGCAGCTCTCGACAGGAGATCCAAGAGACCCAGTACTTC. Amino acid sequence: CASSSRQEIQETQYF.